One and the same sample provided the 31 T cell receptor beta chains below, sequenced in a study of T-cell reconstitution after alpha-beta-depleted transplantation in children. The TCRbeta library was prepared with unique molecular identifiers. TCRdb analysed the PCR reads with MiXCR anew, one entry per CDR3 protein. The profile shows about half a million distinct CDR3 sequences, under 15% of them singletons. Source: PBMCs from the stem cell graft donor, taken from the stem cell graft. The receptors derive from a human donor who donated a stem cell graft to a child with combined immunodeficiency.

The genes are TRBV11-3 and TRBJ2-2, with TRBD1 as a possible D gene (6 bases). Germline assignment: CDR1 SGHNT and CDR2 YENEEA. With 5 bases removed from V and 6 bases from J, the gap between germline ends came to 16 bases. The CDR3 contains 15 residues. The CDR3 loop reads CASSPPGDSAGELFF. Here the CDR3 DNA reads TGTGCCAGCAGCCCCCCAGGGGATTCAGCCGGGGAGCTGTTTTTT. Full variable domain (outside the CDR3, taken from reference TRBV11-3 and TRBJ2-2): EAGVVQSPRYKIIEKKQPVAFWCNPISGHNTLYWYLQNLGQGPELLIRYENEEAVDDSQLPKDRFSAERLKGVDSTLKIQPAELGDSAVYLCASSPPGDSAGELFFGEGSRLTVL.

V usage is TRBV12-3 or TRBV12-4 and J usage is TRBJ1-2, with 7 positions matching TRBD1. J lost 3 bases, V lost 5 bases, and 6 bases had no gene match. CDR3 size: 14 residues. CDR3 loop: CASSPDRDYYGYTF. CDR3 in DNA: TGTGCCAGCAGTCCTGACAGGGACTACTATGGCTACACCTTC.

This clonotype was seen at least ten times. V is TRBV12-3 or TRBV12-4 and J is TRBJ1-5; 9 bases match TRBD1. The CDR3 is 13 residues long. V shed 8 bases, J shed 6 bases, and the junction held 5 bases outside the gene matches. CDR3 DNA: TGTGCCAGCCGAGACAGGGGGGTTCAGCCCCAGCATTTT. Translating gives CASRDRGVQPQHF.

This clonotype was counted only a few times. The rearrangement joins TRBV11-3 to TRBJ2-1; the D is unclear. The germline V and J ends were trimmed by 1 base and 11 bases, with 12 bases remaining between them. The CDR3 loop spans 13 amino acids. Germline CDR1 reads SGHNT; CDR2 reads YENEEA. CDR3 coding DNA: TGTGCCAGCAGCTTAGGAGTGGAACGTAAGCAGTTCTTC. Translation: CASSLGVERKQFF.

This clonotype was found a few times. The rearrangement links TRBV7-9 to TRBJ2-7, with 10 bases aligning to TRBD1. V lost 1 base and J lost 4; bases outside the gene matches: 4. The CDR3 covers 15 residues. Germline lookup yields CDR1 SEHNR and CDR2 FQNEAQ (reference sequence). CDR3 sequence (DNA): TGTGCCAGCAGCTTAGAGACAGGGGGCGAGTACGAGCAGTACTTC. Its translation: CASSLETGGEYEQYF. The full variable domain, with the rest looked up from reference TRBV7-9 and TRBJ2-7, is DTGVSQNPRHKITKRGQNVTFRCDPISEHNRLYWYRQTLGQGPEFLTYFQNEAQLEKSRLLSDRFSAERPKGSFSTLEIQRTEQGDSAMYLCASSLETGGEYEQYFGPGTRLTVT.

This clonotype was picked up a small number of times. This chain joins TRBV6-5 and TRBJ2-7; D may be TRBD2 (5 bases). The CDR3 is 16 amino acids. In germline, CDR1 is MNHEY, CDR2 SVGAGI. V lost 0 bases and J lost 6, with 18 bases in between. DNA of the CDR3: TGTGCCAGCAGTTACTCGATAGGCGGAGGCATGGCCGAGCAGTACTTC. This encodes CASSYSIGGGMAEQYF.

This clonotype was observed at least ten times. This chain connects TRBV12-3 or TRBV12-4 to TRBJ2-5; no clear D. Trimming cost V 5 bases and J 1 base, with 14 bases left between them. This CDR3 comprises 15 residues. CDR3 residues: CASSPFGPFQETQYF. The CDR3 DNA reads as TGTGCCAGCAGTCCCTTCGGCCCCTTCCAAGAGACCCAGTACTTC.

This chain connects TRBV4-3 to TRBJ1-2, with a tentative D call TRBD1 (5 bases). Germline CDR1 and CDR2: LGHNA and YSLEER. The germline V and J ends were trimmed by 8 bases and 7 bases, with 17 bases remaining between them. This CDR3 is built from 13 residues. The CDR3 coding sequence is TGCGCCAGCTCATCGCAGGGAAAGGGTGGCTACACCTTC. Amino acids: CASSSQGKGGYTF.

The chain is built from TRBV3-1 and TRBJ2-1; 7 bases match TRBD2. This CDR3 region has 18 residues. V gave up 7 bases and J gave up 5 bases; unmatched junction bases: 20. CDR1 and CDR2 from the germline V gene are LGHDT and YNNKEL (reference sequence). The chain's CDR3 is CASTPGQLWYGGNNEQFF. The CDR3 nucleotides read TGTGCCAGCACCCCCGGGCAGCTGTGGTACGGGGGGAACAATGAGCAGTTCTTC.

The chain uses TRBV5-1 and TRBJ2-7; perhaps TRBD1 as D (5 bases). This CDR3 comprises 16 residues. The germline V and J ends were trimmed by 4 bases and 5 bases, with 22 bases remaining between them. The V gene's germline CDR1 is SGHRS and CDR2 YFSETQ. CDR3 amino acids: CASSQDFSWGGDEQYF. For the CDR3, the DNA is TGCGCCAGCAGCCAGGATTTCTCGTGGGGCGGCGACGAGCAGTACTTC.

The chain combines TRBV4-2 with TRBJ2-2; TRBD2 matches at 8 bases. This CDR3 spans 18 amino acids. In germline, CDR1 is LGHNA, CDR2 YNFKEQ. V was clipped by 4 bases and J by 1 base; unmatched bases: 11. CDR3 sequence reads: CASSPLGAGGENTGELFF. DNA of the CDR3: TGTGCCAGCAGCCCCCTCGGGGCGGGGGGCGAGAACACCGGGGAGCTGTTTTTT.

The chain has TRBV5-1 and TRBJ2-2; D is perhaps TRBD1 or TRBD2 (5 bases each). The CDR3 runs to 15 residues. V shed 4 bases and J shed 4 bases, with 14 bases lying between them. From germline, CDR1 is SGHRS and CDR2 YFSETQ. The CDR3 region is CASSQGGHPTGELFF. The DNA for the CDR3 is TGCGCCAGCAGCCAAGGAGGACACCCCACCGGGGAGCTGTTTTTT.

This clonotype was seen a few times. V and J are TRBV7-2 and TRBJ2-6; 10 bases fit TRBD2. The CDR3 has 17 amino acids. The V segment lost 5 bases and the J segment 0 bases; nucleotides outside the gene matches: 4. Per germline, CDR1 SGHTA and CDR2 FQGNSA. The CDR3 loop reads CASSPASGSSGANVLTF. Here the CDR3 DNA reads TGTGCCAGCAGCCCCGCTAGCGGGAGCTCTGGGGCCAACGTCCTGACTTTC.

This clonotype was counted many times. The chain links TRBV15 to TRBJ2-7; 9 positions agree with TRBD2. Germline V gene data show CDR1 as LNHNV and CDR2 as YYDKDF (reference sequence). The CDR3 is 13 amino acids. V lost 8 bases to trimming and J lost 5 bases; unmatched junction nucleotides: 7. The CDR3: CATRASGTDEQYF. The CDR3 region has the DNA TGTGCCACCCGAGCTAGCGGGACAGACGAGCAGTACTTC.

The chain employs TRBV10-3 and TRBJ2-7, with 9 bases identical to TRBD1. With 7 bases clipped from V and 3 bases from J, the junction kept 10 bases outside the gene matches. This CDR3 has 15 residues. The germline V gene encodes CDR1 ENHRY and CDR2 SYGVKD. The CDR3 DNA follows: TGTGCCATCACAAAGGGGGACAGGGTAAACTACGAGCAGTACTTC. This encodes CAITKGDRVNYEQYF.

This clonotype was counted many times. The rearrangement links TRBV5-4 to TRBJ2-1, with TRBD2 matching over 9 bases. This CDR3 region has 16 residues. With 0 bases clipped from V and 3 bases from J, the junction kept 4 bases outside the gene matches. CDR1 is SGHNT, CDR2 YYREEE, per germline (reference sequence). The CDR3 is CASSLAGGRVYNEQFF. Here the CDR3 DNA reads TGTGCCAGCAGCTTGGCTGGCGGGAGGGTCTACAATGAGCAGTTCTTC.

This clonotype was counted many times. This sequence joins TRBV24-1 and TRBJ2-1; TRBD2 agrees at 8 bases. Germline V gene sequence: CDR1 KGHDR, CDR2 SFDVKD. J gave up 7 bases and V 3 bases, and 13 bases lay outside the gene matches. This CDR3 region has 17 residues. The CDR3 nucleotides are TGTGCCACCAGTGATCCCGGGGGAGCGGGAGATGGGAATGAGCAGTTCTTC. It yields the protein CATSDPGGAGDGNEQFF.

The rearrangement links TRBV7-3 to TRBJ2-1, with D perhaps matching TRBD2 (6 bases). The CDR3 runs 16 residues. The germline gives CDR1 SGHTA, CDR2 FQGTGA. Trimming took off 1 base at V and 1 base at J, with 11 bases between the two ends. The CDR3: CASSLNSAGSYNEQFF. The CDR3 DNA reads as TGTGCCAGCAGCTTAAATAGCGCGGGGTCCTACAATGAGCAGTTCTTC. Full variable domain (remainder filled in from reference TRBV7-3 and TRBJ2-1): GAGVSQTPSNKVTEKGKYVELRCDPISGHTALYWYRQSLGQGPEFLIYFQGTGAADDSGLPNDRFFAVRPEGSVSTLKIQRTERGDSAVYLCASSLNSAGSYNEQFFGPGTRLTVL.

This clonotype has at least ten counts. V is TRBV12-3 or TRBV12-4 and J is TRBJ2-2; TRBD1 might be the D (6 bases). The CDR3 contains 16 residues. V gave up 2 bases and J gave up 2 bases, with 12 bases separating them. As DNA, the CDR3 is TGTGCCAGCAGTTTAAACAGGGTCCTTAACACCGGGGAGCTGTTTTTT. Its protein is CASSLNRVLNTGELFF.

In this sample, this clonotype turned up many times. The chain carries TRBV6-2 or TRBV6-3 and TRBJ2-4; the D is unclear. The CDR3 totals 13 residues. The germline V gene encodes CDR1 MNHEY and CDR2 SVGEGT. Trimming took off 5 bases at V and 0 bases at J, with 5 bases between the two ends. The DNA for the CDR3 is TGTGCCAGCAGTCCCTTAGCCAAAAACATTCAGTACTTC. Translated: CASSPLAKNIQYF.

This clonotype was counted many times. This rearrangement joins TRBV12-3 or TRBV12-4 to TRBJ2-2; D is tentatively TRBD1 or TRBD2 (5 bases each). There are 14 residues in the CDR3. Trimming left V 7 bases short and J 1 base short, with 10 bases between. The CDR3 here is CASIRDVNTGELFF. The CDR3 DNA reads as TGTGCCAGCATTAGGGACGTGAACACCGGGGAGCTGTTTTTT.

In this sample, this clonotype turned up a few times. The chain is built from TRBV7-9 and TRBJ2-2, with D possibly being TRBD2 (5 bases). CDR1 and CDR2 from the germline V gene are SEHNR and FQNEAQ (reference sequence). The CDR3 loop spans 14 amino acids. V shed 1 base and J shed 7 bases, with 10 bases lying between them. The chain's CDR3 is CASSLVLAVGELFF. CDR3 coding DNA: TGTGCCAGCAGCTTAGTCCTAGCTGTCGGGGAGCTGTTTTTT.

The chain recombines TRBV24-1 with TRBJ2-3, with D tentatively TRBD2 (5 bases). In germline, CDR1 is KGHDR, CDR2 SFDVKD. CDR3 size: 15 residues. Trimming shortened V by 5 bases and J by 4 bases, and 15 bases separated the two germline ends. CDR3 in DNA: TGTGCCACCAGTGGACCCTTTGGGAGCCCAGATACGCAGTATTTT. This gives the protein CATSGPFGSPDTQYF.

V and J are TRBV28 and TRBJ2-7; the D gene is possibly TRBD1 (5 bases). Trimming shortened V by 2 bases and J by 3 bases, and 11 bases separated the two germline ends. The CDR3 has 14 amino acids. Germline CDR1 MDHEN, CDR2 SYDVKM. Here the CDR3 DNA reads TGTGCCAGCAGTTTAGGGGCAGGGATCTACGAGCAGTACTTC. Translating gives CASSLGAGIYEQYF. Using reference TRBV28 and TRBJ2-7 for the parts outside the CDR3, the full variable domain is DVKVTQSSRYLVKRTGEKVFLECVQDMDHENMFWYRQDPGLGLRLIYFSYDVKMKEKGDIPEGYSVSREKKERFSLILESASTNQTSMYLCASSLGAGIYEQYFGPGTRLTVT.

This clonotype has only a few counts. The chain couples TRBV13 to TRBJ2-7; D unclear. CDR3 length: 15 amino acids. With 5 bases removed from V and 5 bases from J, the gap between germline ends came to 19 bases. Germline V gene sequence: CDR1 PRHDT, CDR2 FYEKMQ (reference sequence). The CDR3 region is CASSRTGRMRNEQYF. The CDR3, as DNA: TGTGCCAGCAGCCGCACGGGCCGGATGAGGAACGAGCAGTACTTC.

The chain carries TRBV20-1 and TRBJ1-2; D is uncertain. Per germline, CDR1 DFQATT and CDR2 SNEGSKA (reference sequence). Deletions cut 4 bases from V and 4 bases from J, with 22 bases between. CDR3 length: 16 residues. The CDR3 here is CSATSPGRPPLYGYTF. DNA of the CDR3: TGCAGTGCTACGTCCCCCGGCCGTCCCCCTCTCTATGGCTACACCTTC.

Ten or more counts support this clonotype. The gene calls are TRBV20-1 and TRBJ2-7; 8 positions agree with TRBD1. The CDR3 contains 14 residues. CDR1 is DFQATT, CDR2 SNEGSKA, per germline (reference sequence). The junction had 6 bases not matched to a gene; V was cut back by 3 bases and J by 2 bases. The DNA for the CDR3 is TGCAGTGCTAGCGACAGGGGAAGCACCTACGAGCAGTACTTC. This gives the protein CSASDRGSTYEQYF.

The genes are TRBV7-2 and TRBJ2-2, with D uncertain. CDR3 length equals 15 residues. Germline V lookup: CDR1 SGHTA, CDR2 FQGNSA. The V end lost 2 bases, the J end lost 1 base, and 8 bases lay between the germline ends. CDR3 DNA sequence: TGTGCCAGCAGCTTATATGTTCTGAACACCGGGGAGCTGTTTTTT. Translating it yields CASSLYVLNTGELFF.

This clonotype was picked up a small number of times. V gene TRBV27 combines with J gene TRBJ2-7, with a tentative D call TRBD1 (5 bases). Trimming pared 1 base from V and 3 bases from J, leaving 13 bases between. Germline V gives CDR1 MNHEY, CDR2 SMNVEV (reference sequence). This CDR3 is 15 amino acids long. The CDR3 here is CASSLLQGSHYEQYF. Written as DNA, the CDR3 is TGTGCCAGCAGTTTATTGCAGGGATCGCACTACGAGCAGTACTTC.

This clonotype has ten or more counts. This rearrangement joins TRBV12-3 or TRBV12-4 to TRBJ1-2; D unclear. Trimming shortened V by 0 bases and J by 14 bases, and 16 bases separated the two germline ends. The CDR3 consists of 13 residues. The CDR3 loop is CASSLAATRAKTF. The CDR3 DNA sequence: TGTGCCAGCAGTTTAGCAGCAACAAGGGCTAAAACCTTC.

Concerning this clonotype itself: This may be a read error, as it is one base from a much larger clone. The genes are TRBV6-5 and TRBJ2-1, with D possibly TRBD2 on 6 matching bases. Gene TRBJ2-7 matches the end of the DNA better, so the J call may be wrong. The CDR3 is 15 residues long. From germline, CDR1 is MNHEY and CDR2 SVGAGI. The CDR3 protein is CASSTELAGYNEQYF. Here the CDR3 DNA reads TGTGCCAGCAGTACCGAACTAGCTGGGTACAATGAGCAGTACTTC.